This T cell receptor beta chain was captured by sequencing in a study of identical twins. Regarding the study as a whole: Twin-shared out-of-frame alpha sequences showed excess low generation probability.

Each cDNA held unique molecular identifiers, and template switching gave it a universal primer site. MiXCR, applied by TCRdb to the 5' RACE reads, yields one record per CDR3 protein. Among over 550,000 distinct CDR3 sequences, about 7.1% were seen once, and the ten largest hold 1.5% to 2%. This clonotype was picked up many times. Antigen unknown. These data are also associated with another study on yellow fever vaccine responses in identical twins.

The sequenced sample was PBMCs. The sequence was obtained from a woman aged 18-29 years in good health.

As DNA, the CDR3 is TGTGCCACCAGCAGAGAATTAGGAACCCAGGGGTGGCCCCAGCATTTT. Residues: CATSRELGTQGWPQHF. J is TRBJ1-5 and V is TRBV15; D is perhaps TRBD1 (6 bases). V dropped 0 bases and J dropped 9 bases, with 18 bases sitting between them. Germline V gene lookup returns CDR1 LNHNV and CDR2 YYDKDF (reference sequence). The CDR3 covers 16 residues.